This T cell receptor (beta chain) was documented in a study of OX40 agonist ivuxolimab in advanced cancers. Whole-study results and caveats: Among the lowest peripheral clonal expansion occurred in 0.1-3.0 mg/kg partial responders.

This CDR3 region has 15 residues. V lost 6 bases to trimming and J lost 0 bases; unmatched junction nucleotides: 1. Germline V CDR1 and CDR2: MNHEY, SMNVEV (reference sequence). Measured with immunoSEQ multiplex PCR; TCRdb has only the in-frame clones, and not every one. The repertoire includes roughly 66,000 clones, 75% to 90% of them detected once, and 0.42% sits in the top ten. A single count supports this clone. The antigen is undetermined. Peripheral blood came from all dose cohorts at three timepoints. Source: CD4+ or CD8+ T cells sorted from blood, taken in a trial of the OX40 agonist ivuxolimab. The chain links TRBV27 to TRBJ2-3; 12 bases agree with TRBD2. This receptor was obtained from an adult with an advanced solid tumor such as melanoma, head and neck, liver or kidney cancer. CDR3 bases: TGTGCCAGCAGCGGGACTAGCGGGAGCACAGATACGCAGTATTTT. Its translation is CASSGTSGSTDTQYF.